Listed below are T cell receptor beta chains from one sample, sequenced in a study of OX40 agonist ivuxolimab in advanced cancers. Data came from immunoSEQ multiplex PCR; TCRdb stores just in-frame clones and leaves some out. The table lists about 120,000 clones, 93% of them singletons, with less than 0.2% in the top ten. Sample: CD4+ or CD8+ T cells sorted from blood, taken in a trial of the OX40 agonist ivuxolimab. The receptors derive from an adult with an advanced solid tumor such as melanoma, head and neck, liver or kidney cancer. Both conserved end residues are trimmed from each CDR3.

j_gene: TRBJ2-3
v_gene: TRBV16
CDR3aa: ASSLKGDTQY

j_gene: TRBJ1-1
v_gene: TRBV9
CDR3aa: ASSPRHEGPTEAF

j_gene: TRBJ2-5
v_gene: TRBV18
CDR3aa: ASSPLDRGETQY

j_gene: TRBJ2-2
v_gene: TRBV2
CDR3aa: ASGSRGNGELF

j_gene: TRBJ2-7
v_gene: TRBV5-1
CDR3aa: ASSLDTTYEQY

j_gene: TRBJ1-5
v_gene: TRBV27
CDR3aa: ASSLLGVGQPQH

j_gene: TRBJ1-1
v_gene: TRBV6-5
CDR3aa: ASSTSRKTEAF

j_gene: TRBJ1-6
v_gene: TRBV5-5
CDR3aa: ASSEPGWPLH

j_gene: TRBJ1-5
v_gene: TRBV15
CDR3aa: ATSRDHLPQH

j_gene: TRBJ2-7
v_gene: TRBV5-1
CDR3aa: ASSLAVGAYEQY

j_gene: TRBJ2-5
v_gene: TRBV5-6
CDR3aa: ASSLDLWAGETQY

j_gene: TRBJ1-2
v_gene: TRBV7-8
CDR3aa: ASSLWQGAREGYT

j_gene: TRBJ1-1
v_gene: TRBV6-1
CDR3aa: ASRPQRAMNTEAF

j_gene: TRBJ2-1
v_gene: TRBV7-2
CDR3aa: ASSLTSGDKF

j_gene: TRBJ2-7
v_gene: TRBV5-1
CDR3aa: ASSTLTGGPYEQY

j_gene: TRBJ1-1
v_gene: TRBV5-5
CDR3aa: ASSSLPGGTEAF

j_gene: TRBJ2-5
v_gene: TRBV11-2
CDR3aa: ASSLITWGAVGETQY

j_gene: TRBJ2-1
v_gene: TRBV5-4
CDR3aa: ASSGAPSSYNEQF

j_gene: TRBJ1-1
v_gene: TRBV19
CDR3aa: ASSISGPAPRETEAF

j_gene: TRBJ1-5
v_gene: TRBV7-8
CDR3aa: ASSFISSNQPQH

j_gene: TRBJ2-3
v_gene: TRBV7-2
CDR3aa: ASSLYTDTQY

j_gene: TRBJ2-5
v_gene: TRBV5-4
CDR3aa: ASSFGAGGTRYTETQY

j_gene: TRBJ1-2
v_gene: TRBV7-2
CDR3aa: ATWGRYGYT

j_gene: TRBJ1-2
v_gene: TRBV28
CDR3aa: ASRSGGTGYGYT

j_gene: TRBJ2-5
v_gene: TRBV18
CDR3aa: ASSRNRGYQETQY

j_gene: TRBJ2-6
v_gene: TRBV19
CDR3aa: ASSSPGQVSGANVLT

j_gene: TRBJ2-7
v_gene: TRBV10-3
CDR3aa: AISELFMGGKQDEQY

j_gene: TRBJ1-5
v_gene: TRBV28
CDR3aa: ASSINQPQH

j_gene: TRBJ2-1
v_gene: TRBV12-5
CDR3aa: ASGLGGGNEQF

j_gene: TRBJ2-7
v_gene: TRBV5-1
CDR3aa: ASSSEGQGSREQY

j_gene: TRBJ2-1
v_gene: TRBV21-1
CDR3aa: ASSNPTSGKDNEQF

j_gene: TRBJ1-3
v_gene: TRBV11-2
CDR3aa: ASSLPPGRRSGNTIY

j_gene: TRBJ2-5
v_gene: TRBV4-2
CDR3aa: ASSQEPAGVGETQY

j_gene: TRBJ2-2
v_gene: TRBV7-9
CDR3aa: ASTPIPGTVTGELF

j_gene: TRBJ2-2
v_gene: TRBV5-6
CDR3aa: ASSRGLSTGELF

j_gene: TRBJ2-3
v_gene: TRBV28
CDR3aa: ASSFYGIGSTDTQY

j_gene: TRBJ1-4
v_gene: TRBV28
CDR3aa: ASRLVGTNEKLF

j_gene: TRBJ1-5
v_gene: TRBV12-5
CDR3aa: ASGEGPNQPQH

j_gene: TRBJ2-7
v_gene: TRBV5-5
CDR3aa: ASSLASGGAFASEQY

j_gene: TRBJ2-7
v_gene: TRBV28
CDR3aa: ASSWPAGIYEQY

j_gene: TRBJ1-4
v_gene: TRBV18
CDR3aa: ASSLRDQNEKLF

j_gene: TRBJ1-2
v_gene: TRBV5-4
CDR3aa: ASSSFRAAHGYT

j_gene: TRBJ2-1
v_gene: TRBV28
CDR3aa: ASLDRGSPNEQF

j_gene: TRBJ1-4
v_gene: TRBV5-5
CDR3aa: ASSGTITNEKLF

j_gene: TRBJ2-5
v_gene: TRBV19
CDR3aa: ASSIALAGEQETQY